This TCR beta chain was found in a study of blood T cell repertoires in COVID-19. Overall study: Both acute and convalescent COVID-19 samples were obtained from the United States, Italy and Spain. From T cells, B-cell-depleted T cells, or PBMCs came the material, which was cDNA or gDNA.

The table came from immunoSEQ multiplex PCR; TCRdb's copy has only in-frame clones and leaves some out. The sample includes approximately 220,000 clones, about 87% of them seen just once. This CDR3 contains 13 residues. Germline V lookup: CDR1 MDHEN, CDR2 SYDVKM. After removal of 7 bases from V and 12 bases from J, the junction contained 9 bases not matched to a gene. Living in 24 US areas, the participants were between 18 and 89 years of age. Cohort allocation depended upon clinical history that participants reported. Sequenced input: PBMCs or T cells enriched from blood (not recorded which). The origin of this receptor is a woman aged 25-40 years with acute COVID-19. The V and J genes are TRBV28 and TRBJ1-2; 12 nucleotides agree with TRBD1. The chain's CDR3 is CASISGTGGFDTF. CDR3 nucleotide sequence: TGTGCCAGCATTTCCGGGACAGGGGGCTTCGACACCTTC.